This is a list of T cell receptor beta chains from one sample in a study of T cells in Graves' hyperthyroidism and ophthalmopathy. TCRdb re-called the multiplex PCR reads through MiXCR, storing one row per CDR3 protein. The repertoire holds roughly 300,000 distinct CDR3 sequences, with around a sixth as singletons. Sequenced input: blood. The receptor set was obtained from a woman aged 50 to 60 with Graves' hyperthyroidism. Each CDR3 is given with its conserved first and last residue. A D gene is named only where the DNA matches it firmly. Clone size is stated in some rows and not others, as once, few, many or a class when expanded.

CDR3 protein	CDR3 DNA	clone size	D gene	V gene	J gene
CASRPKRDGYNEQFF	TGTGCCAGCAGGCCAAAGCGGGATGGGTACAATGAGCAGTTCTTC	.	TRBD2	TRBV6-1	TRBJ2-1
CSAPGQGNTEAFF	TGCAGTGCCCCGGGACAGGGGAACACTGAAGCTTTCTTT	many	TRBD1	TRBV20-1	TRBJ1-1
CASSFPGLAGGQLYNEQFF	TGTGCCAGCAGCTTTCCGGGACTAGCGGGGGGCCAACTATACAATGAGCAGTTCTTC	few	TRBD2	TRBV7-9	TRBJ2-1
CASSPILGSTSYGYTF	TGTGCCAGCAGTCCGATATTGGGAAGCACGTCCTATGGCTACACCTTC	many	.	TRBV27	TRBJ1-2
CASSLRTATDTQYF	TGTGCCAGCAGCCTCCGGACAGCGACAGATACGCAGTATTTT	.	.	TRBV3-1	TRBJ2-3
CATSASSSSYNSPLHF	TGTGCCACCAGTGCCTCGTCGAGCTCCTATAATTCACCCCTCCACTTT	few	.	TRBV24-1	TRBJ1-6
CASSRGGEGLVKETQYF	TGTGCCAGCAGCCGCGGGGGGGAAGGCTTGGTCAAGGAGACCCAGTACTTC	.	TRBD2	TRBV7-9	TRBJ2-5
CASSLVSNYGYTF	TGTGCCAGCAGCTTAGTTTCTAACTATGGCTACACCTTC	few	.	TRBV7-9	TRBJ1-2
CSAIWGSAGETQYF	TGCAGTGCTATCTGGGGTAGCGCGGGAGAGACCCAGTACTTC	.	.	TRBV20-1	TRBJ2-5
CASSILGTEQYF	TGTGCCAGCAGCATATTAGGGACAGAGCAGTACTTC	many	.	TRBV7-9	TRBJ2-7
CASSATSGGGETQYF	TGTGCCAGCAGTGCGACTAGCGGGGGGGGAGAGACCCAGTACTTC	many	TRBD2	TRBV12-3/TRBV12-4	TRBJ2-5
CASSRPSGTTGTDTQYF	TGTGCCAGCAGCCGCCCCTCCGGGACTACCGGCACAGATACGCAGTATTTT	few	TRBD2	TRBV6-2/TRBV6-3	TRBJ2-3
CASSWGGGLADTQYF	TGTGCCAGCAGCTGGGGTGGAGGGTTGGCAGATACGCAGTATTTT	.	.	TRBV5-5	TRBJ2-3
CASTRDSSYNEQFF	TGTGCCAGCACCCGGGACAGTTCCTACAATGAGCAGTTCTTC	many	TRBD1	TRBV6-1	TRBJ2-1
CASSGTSNYGYTF	TGTGCCAGCAGCGGGACCAGTAACTATGGCTACACCTTC	few	.	TRBV6-1	TRBJ1-2
CASSSTVGAPSYTF	TGTGCCAGCAGCTCGACAGTGGGGGCGCCTAGCTACACCTTC	.	.	TRBV11-3	TRBJ1-2
CASRKTGITDTQYF	TGCGCCAGCAGGAAAACAGGGATCACAGATACGCAGTATTTT	few	.	TRBV5-1	TRBJ2-3
CSASQVVKNIQYF	TGCAGTGCTAGTCAGGTAGTCAAAAACATTCAGTACTTC	.	.	TRBV20-1	TRBJ2-4
CASRVRGQETQYF	TGTGCCAGCAGGGTGCGGGGCCAAGAGACCCAGTACTTC	.	.	TRBV6-1	TRBJ2-5
CASSWPGAQETQYF	TGTGCCAGCAGCTGGCCCGGGGCCCAAGAGACCCAGTACTTC	few	.	TRBV7-8	TRBJ2-5